This is a list of T cell receptor beta chains from one sample in a study of OX40 agonist ivuxolimab in advanced cancers. TCRdb keeps only in-frame clones here, not all; method: immunoSEQ multiplex PCR. The data hold roughly 96,000 clones, with approximately 84% observed a single time. This specimen was CD4+ or CD8+ T cells sorted from blood, taken in a trial of the OX40 agonist ivuxolimab. The source is an adult with an advanced solid tumor such as melanoma, head and neck, liver or kidney cancer. The conserved cysteine and the conserved F or W are not part of the CDR3 here. The order of the fields is CDR3 length, J gene, V gene, CDR3 protein.

11	TRBJ1-1	TRBV29-1	SVGRGGGTEAF
13	TRBJ2-3	TRBV7-7	ASSSQGRATDTQY
14	TRBJ2-7	TRBV7-8	ASSRTSGGSTYEQY
12	TRBJ2-7	TRBV5-5	ASITVEGAYEQY
11	TRBJ1-2	TRBV27	ASSLKGVYGYT
12	TRBJ1-4	TRBV18	ASSLRDTNEKLF
10	TRBJ2-7	TRBV6-5	ASSYDRGPQY
14	TRBJ2-3	TRBV11-2	ASVSWGQGWTDTQY
11	TRBJ1-1	TRBV18	ASSPAMGTEAF
14	TRBJ2-3	TRBV13	ASSRIGGGGADTQY
14	TRBJ2-7	TRBV2	ASTREGTSGFYEQY
14	TRBJ2-2	TRBV5-4	ASSFGSGAAIGELF
11	TRBJ1-1	TRBV6-6	ASSYSKNTEAF
14	TRBJ1-3	TRBV7-9	ASSFPRGLIGNTIY
12	TRBJ2-3	TRBV11-2	ASSLGDYTDTQY
13	TRBJ2-2	TRBV2	ASRVTRANTGELF
14	TRBJ2-1	TRBV5-1	ASSSVSGGAFNEQF
15	TRBJ2-1	TRBV18	ASSPPRAGATYNEQF
12	TRBJ2-7	TRBV25-1	ASGSSALSYEQY
14	TRBJ1-3	TRBV7-6	ASQGGGLGGRNTIY
11	TRBJ2-5	TRBV6-1	ASSGGQKETQY
15	TRBJ2-1	TRBV7-9	ASSLDGRLAGPEEQF
12	TRBJ1-4	TRBV10-3	AISDMLSGEKLF
10	TRBJ2-1	TRBV6-6	ASSQSYNEQF
14	TRBJ2-1	TRBV6-5	ASSYSSSGHLVEQF
12	TRBJ2-3	TRBV5-1	ASSPGAKGDTQY
14	TRBJ2-2	TRBV6-5	ASSYTGGSNTGELF
10	TRBJ2-4	TRBV6-5	ASSRTSGLLY
13	TRBJ2-7	TRBV5-1	ASSLEGQGAYEQY
11	TRBJ2-1	TRBV9	ASSVGAGNEQF
16	TRBJ2-2	TRBV14	ASSAGLAGLKSAGELF
18	TRBJ1-1	TRBV12-5	ASGSPLRDRGPLGNTEAF
13	TRBJ2-7	TRBV18	ASSVSSSGSYEQY
13	TRBJ1-6	TRBV6-5	ATRATGQWRITLH
14	TRBJ1-3	TRBV21-1	ASSPVRGGPGNTIY
10	TRBJ1-1	TRBV6-1	ASTEKWTEAF
13	TRBJ1-5	TRBV30	AWGGGGHGNQPQH
12	TRBJ2-7	TRBV7-2	ASSSGTGAYEQY
11	TRBJ2-7	TRBV6-5	ASSYSRGNEQY
14	TRBJ2-1	TRBV5-6	ASSSQGARSYNEQF
11	TRBJ2-2	TRBV19	ASTIQLAGELF
12	TRBJ2-7	TRBV7-9	ASSPGAPNYEQY
16	TRBJ1-4	TRBV5-8	ASSPILAGVPALVELF
13	TRBJ2-1	TRBV5-1	ASSLPRGAGNEQF
9	TRBJ1-6	TRBV30	AWSVKSPLH
12	TRBJ2-7	TRBV5-1	ASSLDRVTNEQY
15	TRBJ2-1	TRBV10-3	ATTPSPGLLYADEQF
17	TRBJ1-6	TRBV19	ASSIAGSQGSSYNSPLH
10	TRBJ1-2	TRBV30	AWSVSTASYT
15	TRBJ2-3	TRBV10-3	AISDGGQRGVADTQY
10	TRBJ1-2	TRBV2	ASSEGNYGYT
12	TRBJ1-1	TRBV18	ASSPEAANTEAF
15	TRBJ2-3	TRBV10-3	AISGSSGGTSTDTQY
20	TRBJ1-6	TRBV12-5	ASGLVAIQGAFSRPYNSPLH
16	TRBJ2-6	TRBV7-9	ASSHPTGGVPGANVLT
12	TRBJ1-5	TRBV2	ASIADYSNQPQH
9	TRBJ1-2	TRBV7-9	ASSPPTGYT
13	TRBJ1-6	TRBV5-1	ASSYQGNDNSPLH
15	TRBJ2-7	TRBV19	ASSPNGLGQGAYEQY
13	NA	TRBV15	ATSRNPDRALEQY